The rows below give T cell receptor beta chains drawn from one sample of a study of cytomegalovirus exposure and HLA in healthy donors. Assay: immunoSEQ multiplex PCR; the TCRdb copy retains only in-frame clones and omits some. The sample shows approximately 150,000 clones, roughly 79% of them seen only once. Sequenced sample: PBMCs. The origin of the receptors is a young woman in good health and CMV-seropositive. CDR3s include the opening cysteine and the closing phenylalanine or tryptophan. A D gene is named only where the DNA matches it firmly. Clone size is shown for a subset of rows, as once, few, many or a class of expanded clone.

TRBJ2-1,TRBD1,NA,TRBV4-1,CASSQTGYNEQFF,TGCGCCAGCAGCCAGACAGGGTACAATGAGCAGTTCTTC
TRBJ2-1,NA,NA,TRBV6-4,CASSAQGDEQFF,TGTGCCAGCAGCGCACAGGGAGATGAGCAGTTCTTC
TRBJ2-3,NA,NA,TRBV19,CASNGGLTDTQYF,TGTGCCAGTAACGGAGGGTTGACGGATACGCAGTATTTT
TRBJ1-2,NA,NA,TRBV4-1,CASSDHTTDRRHGYTF,TGCGCCAGCAGCGATCATACTACCGACAGGCGCCATGGCTACACCTTC
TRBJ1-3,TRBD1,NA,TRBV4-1,CASSQTGTDGNTIYF,TGCGCCAGCAGCCAAACGGGGACAGATGGAAACACCATATATTTT
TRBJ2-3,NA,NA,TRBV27,CASSLFGSTDTQYF,TGTGCCAGCAGTTTATTTGGCAGCACAGATACGCAGTATTTT
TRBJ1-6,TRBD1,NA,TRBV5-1,CASSLAGQDPAPLHF,TGCGCCAGCAGCTTGGCCGGACAGGACCCCGCTCCCCTCCACTTT
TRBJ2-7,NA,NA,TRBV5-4,CASSPDRYSSYEQYF,TGTGCCAGCAGCCCCGACAGGTATAGCTCCTACGAGCAGTACTTC
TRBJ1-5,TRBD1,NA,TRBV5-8,CASSPDRGGRQPQHF,TGTGCCAGCAGCCCCGACAGGGGTGGACGACAGCCCCAGCATTTT
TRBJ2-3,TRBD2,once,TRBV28,CASSLSPGGASTDTQYF,TGTGCCAGCAGTTTATCCCCGGGGGGGGCTAGCACAGATACGCAGTATTTT
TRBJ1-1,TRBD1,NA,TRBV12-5,CASGLGTGQGSTEAFF,TGTGCTAGTGGTTTGGGGACAGGGCAAGGAAGCACTGAAGCTTTCTTT
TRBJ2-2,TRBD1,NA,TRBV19,CASSIGQGAGGELFF,TGTGCCAGTAGTATCGGCCAGGGGGCCGGCGGGGAGCTGTTTTTT
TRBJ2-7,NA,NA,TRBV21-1,CASSNKLAVQPYEQYF,TGTGCCAGCAGCAATAAATTAGCAGTGCAACCTTACGAGCAGTACTTC
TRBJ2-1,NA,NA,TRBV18,CASSPVPVSNEQFF,TGTGCCAGCTCACCGGTTCCCGTGAGCAATGAGCAGTTCTTC
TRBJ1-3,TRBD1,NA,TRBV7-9,CASSPPRDRDSGNTIYF,TGTGCCAGCAGCCCCCCGCGGGACAGAGACTCTGGAAACACCATATATTTT
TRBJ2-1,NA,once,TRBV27,CATRMAEYNEQFF,TGTGCCACCCGGATGGCGGAATACAATGAGCAGTTCTTC
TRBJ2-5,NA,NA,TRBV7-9,CASSTGLRETQYF,TGTGCCAGCAGTACCGGACTCCGAGAGACCCAGTACTTC
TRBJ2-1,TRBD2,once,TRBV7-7,CASSLALSSGGYEQFF,TGTGCCAGCAGCTTAGCGCTGTCTAGCGGGGGTTATGAGCAGTTCTTC
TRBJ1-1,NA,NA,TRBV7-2,CASSSTSTANTEAFF,TGTGCCAGCAGCTCGACGTCGACAGCGAACACTGAAGCTTTCTTT
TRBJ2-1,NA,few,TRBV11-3,CASSLDGTDNEQFF,TGTGCCAGCAGCTTAGACGGGACTGACAATGAGCAGTTCTTC
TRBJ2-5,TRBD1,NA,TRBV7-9,CASSLTPIIRTGQETQYF,TGTGCCAGCAGCTTGACGCCCATTATAAGGACAGGTCAAGAGACCCAGTACTTC
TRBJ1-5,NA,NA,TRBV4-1,CASSQGGERQPQHF,TGCGCCAGCAGCCAAGGGGGGGAGCGACAGCCCCAGCATTTT
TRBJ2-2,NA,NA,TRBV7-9,CASSLNAGLAGELFF,TGTGCCAGCAGCTTAAATGCGGGTCTGGCCGGGGAGCTGTTTTTT
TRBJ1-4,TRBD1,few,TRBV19,CASSNSGGINEKLFF,TGTGCCAGTAGTAACTCAGGGGGTATTAATGAAAAACTGTTTTTT
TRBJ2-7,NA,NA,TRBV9,CASSGSNRPTPGDEQYF,TGTGCCAGCAGCGGGAGTAACAGACCAACCCCGGGGGACGAGCAGTACTTC
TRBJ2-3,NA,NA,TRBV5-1,CASSLAAGTRDTQYF,TGCGCCAGCAGCTTGGCCGCGGGCACCCGGGATACGCAGTATTTT
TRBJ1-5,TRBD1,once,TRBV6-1,CASSPRQGDQPQHF,TGTGCCAGCAGTCCACGACAGGGAGATCAGCCCCAGCATTTT
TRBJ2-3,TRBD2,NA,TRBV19,CASSMPRASGFSTDTQYF,TGTGCCAGTAGTATGCCCCGCGCTAGCGGGTTTAGCACAGATACGCAGTATTTT
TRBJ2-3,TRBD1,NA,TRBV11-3,CASSSGTGGGTDTQYF,TGTGCCAGCAGCTCCGGGACAGGGGGAGGCACAGATACGCAGTATTTT
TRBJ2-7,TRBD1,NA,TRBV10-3,CAIRDRGIYEQYF,TGTGCCATCAGGGACAGGGGGATCTACGAGCAGTACTTC
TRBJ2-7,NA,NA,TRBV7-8,CASSLNRAYEQYF,TGTGCCAGCAGCTTAAACAGGGCCTACGAGCAGTACTTC
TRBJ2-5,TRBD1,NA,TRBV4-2,CASSTRDRVEETQYF,TGTGCCAGCAGCACCCGGGACAGGGTGGAGGAGACCCAGTACTTC
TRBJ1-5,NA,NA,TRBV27,CASSTSGNNQPQHF,TGTGCCAGCAGTACTAGCGGAAACAATCAGCCCCAGCATTTT
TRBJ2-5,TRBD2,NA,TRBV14,CASSLLLAGRQETQYF,TGTGCCAGCAGCCTACTACTAGCGGGGAGACAAGAGACCCAGTACTTC
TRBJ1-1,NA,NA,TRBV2,CASRQSLYGEAFF,TGTGCCAGCAGACAGTCCCTTTACGGTGAAGCTTTCTTT
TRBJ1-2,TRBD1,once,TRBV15,CATSRELGRGRSAWGYTF,TGTGCCACCAGCAGAGAATTGGGCAGGGGGCGTTCGGCGTGGGGCTACACCTTC
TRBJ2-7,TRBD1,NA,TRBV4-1,CASSPFVMGTAYEQYF,TGCGCCAGCAGCCCCTTCGTTATGGGGACAGCCTACGAGCAGTACTTC
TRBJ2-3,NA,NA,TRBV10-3,CAISERGGGTDTQYF,TGTGCCATCAGTGAGAGGGGCGGCGGCACAGATACGCAGTATTTT
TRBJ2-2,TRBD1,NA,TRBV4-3,CASSPNDWTGRLYTGELFF,TGCGCCAGCAGCCCGAATGACTGGACAGGACGCCTTTACACCGGGGAGCTGTTTTTT
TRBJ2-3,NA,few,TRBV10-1,CARVRGTWKDTQYF,TGCGCCAGAGTACGCGGGACGTGGAAAGATACGCAGTATTTT
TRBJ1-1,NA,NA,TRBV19,CASSIGQGNTEAFF,TGTGCCAGTAGTATCGGGCAGGGAAACACTGAAGCTTTCTTT
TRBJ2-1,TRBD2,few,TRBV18,CASWTSGGDEQFF,TGTGCCAGCTGGACTAGCGGCGGGGATGAGCAGTTCTTC
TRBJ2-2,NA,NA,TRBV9,CASSAGPGADTGELFF,TGTGCCAGCAGCGCGGGTCCAGGGGCGGACACCGGGGAGCTGTTTTTT
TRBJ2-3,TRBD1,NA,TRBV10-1,CASSPQLGGRDTQYF,TGCGCCAGCAGCCCCCAGTTAGGGGGCAGAGATACGCAGTATTTT
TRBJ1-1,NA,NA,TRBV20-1,CSAPSGSEAFF,TGCAGTGCCCCGTCCGGGAGTGAAGCTTTCTTT
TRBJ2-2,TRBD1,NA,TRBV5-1,CATPKDRWPGELFF,TGCGCCACCCCAAAGGACAGGTGGCCCGGGGAGCTGTTTTTT
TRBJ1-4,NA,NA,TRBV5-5,CASSLGASVSEKLFF,TGTGCCAGCAGCTTGGGTGCCAGCGTTTCTGAAAAACTGTTTTTT
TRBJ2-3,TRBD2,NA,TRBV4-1,CASSPGRGNTDTQYF,TGCGCCAGCAGCCCAGGGCGGGGGAACACAGATACGCAGTATTTT
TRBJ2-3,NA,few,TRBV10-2,CASSPAGVSTDTQYF,TGCGCCAGCAGCCCAGCCGGGGTAAGCACAGATACGCAGTATTTT
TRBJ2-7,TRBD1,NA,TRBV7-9,CASSARDSPVRYF,TGTGCCAGCAGCGCCAGGGACAGCCCTGTTAGGTACTTC
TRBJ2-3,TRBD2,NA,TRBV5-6,CASSLAPGLFTDTQYF,TGTGCCAGCAGCTTGGCCCCGGGACTATTCACAGATACGCAGTATTTT
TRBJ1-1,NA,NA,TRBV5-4,CASSSLTANTEAFF,TGTGCCAGCAGCTCGTTGACAGCGAACACTGAAGCTTTCTTT
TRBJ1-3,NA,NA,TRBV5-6,CASSLRGWSSGNTIYF,TGTGCCAGCAGCTTGAGAGGTTGGAGCTCTGGAAACACCATATATTTT
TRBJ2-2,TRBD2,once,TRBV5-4,CASSLGTSVGNTGELFF,TGTGCCAGCAGCTTGGGGACTAGCGTCGGGAACACCGGGGAGCTGTTTTTT